Listed below are T cell receptor beta chains from one sample, sequenced in a study of OX40 agonist ivuxolimab in advanced cancers. The repertoire was sequenced with immunoSEQ multiplex PCR; TCRdb's copy has only in-frame clones and lacks some. The table lists roughly 73,000 clones, 80% to 90% of them singletons, with 2% to 2.5% in the top ten. Sequencing used CD4+ or CD8+ T cells sorted from blood, obtained in a trial of the OX40 agonist ivuxolimab. These TCRs come from an adult with an advanced solid tumor such as melanoma, head and neck, liver or kidney cancer. The CDR3 runs from the conserved cysteine through the conserved F or W. Each record gives: J gene, V gene, D gene, clone size, CDR3 DNA, CDR3 protein. D genes are given only for firm matches. Expanded clones get a size class; other rows say once, few or many, or leave the size out.

j_gene: TRBJ1-2
v_gene: TRBV5-1
d_gene: .
abundance: .
CDR3nt: TGCGCCAGCACCCCGGGGGAGGCCTATGGCTACACCTTC
CDR3aa: CASTPGEAYGYTF

j_gene: TRBJ1-2
v_gene: TRBV6-4
d_gene: .
abundance: .
CDR3nt: TGTGCCAGCAGTGAAGCGGGGGCGGTGGGCTACACCTTC
CDR3aa: CASSEAGAVGYTF

j_gene: TRBJ2-7
v_gene: TRBV2
d_gene: .
abundance: .
CDR3nt: TGTGCCAGCAGTGTCTTGGGCATAGACGAGCAGTACTTC
CDR3aa: CASSVLGIDEQYF

j_gene: TRBJ1-5
v_gene: TRBV7-8
d_gene: .
abundance: .
CDR3nt: TGTGCCAGCAGCTTAATCGAGGGTCGACAGCCCCAGCATTTT
CDR3aa: CASSLIEGRQPQHF

j_gene: TRBJ1-2
v_gene: TRBV7-2
d_gene: TRBD1
abundance: .
CDR3nt: TGTGCCAGCAGCTTAGCCGGGACAGGGGGGTTAAATGGCTACACCTTC
CDR3aa: CASSLAGTGGLNGYTF

j_gene: TRBJ1-1
v_gene: TRBV27
d_gene: .
abundance: .
CDR3nt: TGTGCCAGCAGTACCCAGGGTGGAGCTGAAGCTTTCTTT
CDR3aa: CASSTQGGAEAFF

j_gene: TRBJ2-7
v_gene: TRBV27
d_gene: .
abundance: few
CDR3nt: TGTGCCAGCAGTTTATTTTCGTCTCACGAGCAGTACTTC
CDR3aa: CASSLFSSHEQYF

j_gene: TRBJ1-4
v_gene: TRBV2
d_gene: TRBD1
abundance: .
CDR3nt: TGTGCCAGCAGCCCCGGACAGGGTGCGATGGAACTGTTTTTT
CDR3aa: CASSPGQGAMELFF

j_gene: TRBJ2-2
v_gene: TRBV7-2
d_gene: .
abundance: .
CDR3nt: TGTGCCAGCACCAACTGGGTCGGGGGCACCGGGGAGCTGTTTTTT
CDR3aa: CASTNWVGGTGELFF

j_gene: TRBJ1-1
v_gene: TRBV19
d_gene: TRBD1
abundance: .
CDR3nt: TGTGCCAGTAGTCCGCCTGACAGGGTAGACACTGAAGCTTTCTTT
CDR3aa: CASSPPDRVDTEAFF

j_gene: TRBJ2-1
v_gene: TRBV18
d_gene: TRBD2
abundance: .
CDR3nt: TGTGCCAGCTCACCCCTCTCACCGTCCGGGACGGGAGGGTACAATGAGCAGTTCTTC
CDR3aa: CASSPLSPSGTGGYNEQFF

j_gene: TRBJ2-3
v_gene: TRBV5-1
d_gene: TRBD1
abundance: .
CDR3nt: TGCGCCAGCAGCACCGACAGGGGAAGCACAGATACGCAGTATTTT
CDR3aa: CASSTDRGSTDTQYF

j_gene: TRBJ1-6
v_gene: TRBV5-6
d_gene: .
abundance: .
CDR3nt: TGTGCCAGCAGCCGCGGGGGAATGAATTCACCCCTCCACTTT
CDR3aa: CASSRGGMNSPLHF

j_gene: TRBJ2-7
v_gene: TRBV5-6
d_gene: .
abundance: once
CDR3nt: TGTGCCAGCAGCCCTGCTCTAGGGGAGCAGTACTTC
CDR3aa: CASSPALGEQYF

j_gene: TRBJ2-3
v_gene: TRBV14
d_gene: TRBD2
abundance: .
CDR3nt: TGTGCCAGCAGCCAATGGCTAGCGGGATCGGGAGATACGCAGTATTTT
CDR3aa: CASSQWLAGSGDTQYF

j_gene: TRBJ2-7
v_gene: TRBV28
d_gene: TRBD2
abundance: .
CDR3nt: TGTGCCAGCAGTTTATCCAGCGGGAGGTCCGAGAGTGGTGAGCAGTACTTC
CDR3aa: CASSLSSGRSESGEQYF

j_gene: TRBJ2-4
v_gene: TRBV5-1
d_gene: .
abundance: .
CDR3nt: TGCGCCAGCAGCTTGGCACCAGCCAAAAACATTCAGTACTTC
CDR3aa: CASSLAPAKNIQYF

j_gene: TRBJ1-1
v_gene: TRBV6-6
d_gene: TRBD1
abundance: .
CDR3nt: TGTGCCAGCAGTTATTCCACAGGGGATCGAGCTTTCTTT
CDR3aa: CASSYSTGDRAFF

j_gene: TRBJ1-2
v_gene: TRBV19
d_gene: TRBD1
abundance: .
CDR3nt: TGTGCCAGTAGTTCTGGGACAGACCCCTATGGCTACACCTTC
CDR3aa: CASSSGTDPYGYTF

j_gene: TRBJ1-2
v_gene: TRBV6-1
d_gene: .
abundance: .
CDR3nt: TGTGCCAGCAGTTTACTCTATGGCTACACCTTC
CDR3aa: CASSLLYGYTF

j_gene: TRBJ2-1
v_gene: TRBV21-1
d_gene: .
abundance: .
CDR3nt: TGTGCCAGCAGCGAAGGACTAGCGGGAGGGGGCTCCTACAATGAGCAGTTCTTC
CDR3aa: CASSEGLAGGGSYNEQFF

j_gene: TRBJ2-7
v_gene: TRBV7-9
d_gene: TRBD2
abundance: .
CDR3nt: TGTGCCAGCACTCTCACGAAGGGGACTAGCGGGGGCTACGAGCAGTACTTC
CDR3aa: CASTLTKGTSGGYEQYF

j_gene: TRBJ2-2
v_gene: TRBV10-3
d_gene: .
abundance: .
CDR3nt: TGTGCCATCAGTGAGTCCCGGGCAGGGACCGGGGAGCTGTTTTTT
CDR3aa: CAISESRAGTGELFF

j_gene: TRBJ2-6
v_gene: TRBV10-1
d_gene: .
abundance: .
CDR3nt: TGCGCCAGCAGTGAGGGAGGCTCTGGGGCCAACGTCCTGACTTTC
CDR3aa: CASSEGGSGANVLTF

j_gene: TRBJ1-1
v_gene: TRBV5-1
d_gene: .
abundance: .
CDR3nt: TGCGCCAGCAGCCGTTCCGCCCGGGAGGCGGACACTGAAGCTTTCTTT
CDR3aa: CASSRSAREADTEAFF

j_gene: TRBJ1-2
v_gene: TRBV4-3
d_gene: .
abundance: .
CDR3nt: TGCGCCAGCAGCCAAGATTTGGGAGGCAGGTCCCTTGGCTACACCTTC
CDR3aa: CASSQDLGGRSLGYTF

j_gene: TRBJ2-2
v_gene: TRBV7-7
d_gene: .
abundance: .
CDR3nt: TGTGCCAGCAGCGCCAGGGCTTCGAACACCGGGGAGCTGTTTTTT
CDR3aa: CASSARASNTGELFF

j_gene: TRBJ2-7
v_gene: TRBV28
d_gene: TRBD2
abundance: .
CDR3nt: TGTGCCAGCACTCGACGGGGGGGCCCTTACGAGCAGTACTTC
CDR3aa: CASTRRGGPYEQYF

j_gene: TRBJ1-1
v_gene: TRBV9
d_gene: .
abundance: few
CDR3nt: TGTGCCAGCAGCGCTGACTGGGACACTGAAGCTTTCTTT
CDR3aa: CASSADWDTEAFF

j_gene: TRBJ1-5
v_gene: TRBV19
d_gene: .
abundance: .
CDR3nt: TGTGCCAGTAGTATAGTCAGTCAGCCCCAGCATTTT
CDR3aa: CASSIVSQPQHF

j_gene: TRBJ2-7
v_gene: TRBV5-1
d_gene: .
abundance: .
CDR3nt: TGCGCCAGCAGTGGGGATAACTCCTACGAGCAGTACTTC
CDR3aa: CASSGDNSYEQYF

j_gene: TRBJ2-7
v_gene: TRBV12-2
d_gene: .
abundance: .
CDR3nt: TGTGCAAGTCGCTTAGCACCGGGACTTCTCTACGAGCAGTACTTC
CDR3aa: CASRLAPGLLYEQYF

j_gene: TRBJ2-6
v_gene: TRBV6-1
d_gene: .
abundance: .
CDR3nt: TGTGCCAGCAGTGAGTGGGAGACTTTCTCTGGGGCCAACGTCCTGACTTTC
CDR3aa: CASSEWETFSGANVLTF

j_gene: TRBJ2-1
v_gene: TRBV14
d_gene: TRBD2
abundance: .
CDR3nt: TGTGCCAGCAGCCTTAGCGGGTCCCGTGGTGAGCAGTTCTTC
CDR3aa: CASSLSGSRGEQFF

j_gene: TRBJ1-2
v_gene: TRBV30
d_gene: TRBD1
abundance: .
CDR3nt: TGTGCCTGGAGTATACCCCCGACAGGGGCCCCTAACTATGGCTACACCTTC
CDR3aa: CAWSIPPTGAPNYGYTF

j_gene: TRBJ1-4
v_gene: TRBV28
d_gene: .
abundance: .
CDR3nt: TGTGCCAGCAGTTTCTCAACAGGGAGTAATGAAAAACTGTTTTTT
CDR3aa: CASSFSTGSNEKLFF

j_gene: TRBJ1-1
v_gene: TRBV28
d_gene: .
abundance: .
CDR3nt: TGTGCCAGCAGACCGGGAAGGGGACTGCGGAACACTGAAGCTTTCTTT
CDR3aa: CASRPGRGLRNTEAFF

j_gene: TRBJ2-5
v_gene: TRBV15
d_gene: .
abundance: .
CDR3nt: TGTGCCACCAGCAGACCCCCAGGTCGGCTACTCCAAGAGACCCAGTACTTC
CDR3aa: CATSRPPGRLLQETQYF

j_gene: TRBJ2-5
v_gene: TRBV28
d_gene: TRBD2
abundance: .
CDR3nt: TGTGCCAGCAGTGCCCCGGTAGCGGGAGGCGGGGAGACCCAGTACTTC
CDR3aa: CASSAPVAGGGETQYF

j_gene: TRBJ1-6
v_gene: TRBV5-5
d_gene: TRBD1
abundance: .
CDR3nt: TGTGCCAGCAGTTCCGGGACAGGGGGTTCACCCCTCCACTTT
CDR3aa: CASSSGTGGSPLHF

j_gene: TRBJ2-3
v_gene: TRBV2
d_gene: .
abundance: .
CDR3nt: TGTGCCAGCAGTGAATATGGGGGGGCCGGGATTCCTAGCACAGATACGCAGTATTTT
CDR3aa: CASSEYGGAGIPSTDTQYF

j_gene: TRBJ2-1
v_gene: TRBV5-1
d_gene: .
abundance: .
CDR3nt: TGCGCCAGCAGCGGCGGAAACTACAATGAGCAGTTCTTC
CDR3aa: CASSGGNYNEQFF

j_gene: TRBJ2-3
v_gene: TRBV25-1
d_gene: .
abundance: .
CDR3nt: TGTGCCAGCAGTGATGATCAGGGTTCAGATACGCAGTATTTT
CDR3aa: CASSDDQGSDTQYF

j_gene: TRBJ2-3
v_gene: TRBV18
d_gene: .
abundance: .
CDR3nt: TGTGCCAGCTCACAGTTGACTAGTGCTGGCACAGATACGCAGTATTTT
CDR3aa: CASSQLTSAGTDTQYF

j_gene: TRBJ2-1
v_gene: TRBV15
d_gene: .
abundance: once
CDR3nt: TGTGCCACCAGCAGAGATCTCACCGTAGGGCAGTTCTTC
CDR3aa: CATSRDLTVGQFF

j_gene: TRBJ2-3
v_gene: TRBV27
d_gene: TRBD2
abundance: .
CDR3nt: TGTGCCAGCAGTCGACTAGCGGGGGCGTTCACAGATACGCAGTATTTT
CDR3aa: CASSRLAGAFTDTQYF

j_gene: TRBJ2-7
v_gene: TRBV28
d_gene: TRBD1
abundance: .
CDR3nt: TGTGCCAGCACCGGAAGGGGACAGGGGTCCTACGAGCAGTACTTC
CDR3aa: CASTGRGQGSYEQYF

j_gene: TRBJ2-5
v_gene: TRBV5-4
d_gene: TRBD2
abundance: .
CDR3nt: TGTGCCAGCAGCTTTAAAATAGCGGGAGGGGGTCAAGAGACCCAGTACTTC
CDR3aa: CASSFKIAGGGQETQYF

j_gene: TRBJ2-3
v_gene: TRBV27
d_gene: .
abundance: .
CDR3nt: TGTGCCAGCACAAGGCGGCCGACAGATACGCAGTATTTT
CDR3aa: CASTRRPTDTQYF

j_gene: TRBJ2-3
v_gene: TRBV5-5
d_gene: TRBD2
abundance: .
CDR3nt: TGTGCCAGCAGCTTGGAAGCGGGAGGGACAGATACGCAGTATTTT
CDR3aa: CASSLEAGGTDTQYF

j_gene: TRBJ1-1
v_gene: TRBV10-3
d_gene: .
abundance: .
CDR3nt: TGTGCCATCAGTGAGTCGACGGGGCGGACTGAAGCTTTCTTT
CDR3aa: CAISESTGRTEAFF

j_gene: TRBJ2-3
v_gene: TRBV10-3
d_gene: TRBD2
abundance: .
CDR3nt: TGTGCCACTCTAGCGGGCCTCACAGATACGCAGTATTTT
CDR3aa: CATLAGLTDTQYF

j_gene: TRBJ2-3
v_gene: TRBV2
d_gene: TRBD1
abundance: once
CDR3nt: TGTGCCAGCAGTGAAGAAGGGGGCTCCCGGGGAGATACGCAGTATTTT
CDR3aa: CASSEEGGSRGDTQYF

j_gene: TRBJ1-1
v_gene: TRBV5-4
d_gene: TRBD1
abundance: .
CDR3nt: TGTGCCAGCAGCCCAGACAGGGAGAGGGCTTTCTTT
CDR3aa: CASSPDRERAFF

j_gene: TRBJ1-3
v_gene: TRBV18
d_gene: .
abundance: .
CDR3nt: TGTGCCAGCTCACCATCAACTCTTGCAAACACCATATATTTT
CDR3aa: CASSPSTLANTIYF

j_gene: TRBJ1-5
v_gene: TRBV4-1
d_gene: TRBD1
abundance: .
CDR3nt: TGCGCCAGCAGCCAGGGGACAGGGTATAGCAATCAGCCCCAGCATTTT
CDR3aa: CASSQGTGYSNQPQHF

j_gene: TRBJ2-5
v_gene: TRBV28
d_gene: .
abundance: .
CDR3nt: TGTGCCAGCAGTCAAGGGACTTACCAAGAGACCCAGTACTTC
CDR3aa: CASSQGTYQETQYF

j_gene: TRBJ2-3
v_gene: TRBV10-3
d_gene: .
abundance: .
CDR3nt: TGTGCCAGCCAAAGGGACCGAGGGGCAGATACGCAGTATTTT
CDR3aa: CASQRDRGADTQYF

j_gene: TRBJ2-3
v_gene: TRBV2
d_gene: .
abundance: medium-sized
CDR3nt: TGTGCCACGCTACCGGGGGCCAACACAGATACGCAGTATTTT
CDR3aa: CATLPGANTDTQYF

j_gene: TRBJ2-5
v_gene: TRBV10-1
d_gene: .
abundance: .
CDR3nt: TGCGCCAGTCCTCAGGGGAAGGGGGAGACCCAGTACTTC
CDR3aa: CASPQGKGETQYF